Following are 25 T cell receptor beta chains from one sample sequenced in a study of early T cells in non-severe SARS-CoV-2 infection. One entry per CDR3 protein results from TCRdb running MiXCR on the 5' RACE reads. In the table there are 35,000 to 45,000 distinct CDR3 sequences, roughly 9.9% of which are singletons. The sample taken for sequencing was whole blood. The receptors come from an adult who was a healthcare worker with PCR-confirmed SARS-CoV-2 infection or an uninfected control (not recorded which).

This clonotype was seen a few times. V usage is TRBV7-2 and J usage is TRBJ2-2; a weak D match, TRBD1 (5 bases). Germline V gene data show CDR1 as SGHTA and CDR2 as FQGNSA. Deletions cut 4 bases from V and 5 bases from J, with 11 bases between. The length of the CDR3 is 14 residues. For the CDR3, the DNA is TGTGCCAGCAGCTCCCGACAGCGAACCGGGGAGCTGTTTTTT. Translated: CASSSRQRTGELFF.

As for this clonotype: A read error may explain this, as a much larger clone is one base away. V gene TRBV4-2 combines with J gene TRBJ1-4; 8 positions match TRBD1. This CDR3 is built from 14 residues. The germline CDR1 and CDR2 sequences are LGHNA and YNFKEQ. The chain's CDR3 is CASSPTGEDEKLVF. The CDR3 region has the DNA TGTGCCAGCAGCCCGACAGGGGAAGACGAAAAACTGGTTTTT.

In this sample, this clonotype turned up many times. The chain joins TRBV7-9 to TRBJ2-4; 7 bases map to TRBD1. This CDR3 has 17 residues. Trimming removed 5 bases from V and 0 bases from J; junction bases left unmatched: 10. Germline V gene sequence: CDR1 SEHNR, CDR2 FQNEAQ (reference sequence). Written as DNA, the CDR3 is TGTGCCAGCAGCCCAAGTGGACAGGCCCTAGCCAAAAACATTCAGTACTTC. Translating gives CASSPSGQALAKNIQYF.

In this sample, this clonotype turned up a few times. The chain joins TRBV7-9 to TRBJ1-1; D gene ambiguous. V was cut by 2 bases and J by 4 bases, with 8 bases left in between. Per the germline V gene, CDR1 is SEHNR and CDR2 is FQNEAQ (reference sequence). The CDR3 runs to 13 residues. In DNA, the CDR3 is TGTGCCAGCAGCTTAACAGATTTCACTGAAGCTTTCTTT. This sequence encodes CASSLTDFTEAFF.

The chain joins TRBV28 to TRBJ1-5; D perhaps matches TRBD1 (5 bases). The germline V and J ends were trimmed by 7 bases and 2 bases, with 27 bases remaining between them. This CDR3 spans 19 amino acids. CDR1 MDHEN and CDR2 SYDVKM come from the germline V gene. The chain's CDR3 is CASTFTAAGTGIGNQPQHF. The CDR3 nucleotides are TGTGCCAGCACCTTTACGGCGGCAGGGACGGGGATTGGCAATCAGCCCCAGCATTTT.

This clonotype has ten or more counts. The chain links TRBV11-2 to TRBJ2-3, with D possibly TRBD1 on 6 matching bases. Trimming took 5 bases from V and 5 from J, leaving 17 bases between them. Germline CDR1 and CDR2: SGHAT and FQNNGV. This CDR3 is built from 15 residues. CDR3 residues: CASSRSGQGKDTQYF. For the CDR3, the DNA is TGTGCCAGCAGCCGCAGTGGGCAGGGGAAAGATACGCAGTATTTT.

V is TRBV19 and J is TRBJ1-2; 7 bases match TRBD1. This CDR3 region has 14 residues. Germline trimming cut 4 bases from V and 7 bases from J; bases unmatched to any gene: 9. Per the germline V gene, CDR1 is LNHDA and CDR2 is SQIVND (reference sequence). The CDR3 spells CASSRSRQGPGYTF. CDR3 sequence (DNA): TGTGCCAGTAGTAGATCCAGACAGGGTCCTGGCTACACCTTC.

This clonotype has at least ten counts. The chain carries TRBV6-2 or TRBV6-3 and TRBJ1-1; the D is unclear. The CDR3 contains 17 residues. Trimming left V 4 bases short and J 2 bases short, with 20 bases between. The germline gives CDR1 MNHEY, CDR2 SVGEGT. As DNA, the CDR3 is TGTGCCAGCAGTTTAAGCCCATACAAGACTCAAAACACTGAAGCTTTCTTT. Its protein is CASSLSPYKTQNTEAFF.

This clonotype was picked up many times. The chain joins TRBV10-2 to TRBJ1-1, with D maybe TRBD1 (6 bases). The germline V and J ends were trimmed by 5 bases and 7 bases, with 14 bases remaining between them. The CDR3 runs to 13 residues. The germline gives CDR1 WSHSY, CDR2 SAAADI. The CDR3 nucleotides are TGCGCCAGCAGTCCTTACAGGGTTGATGAAGCTTTCTTT. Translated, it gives CASSPYRVDEAFF.

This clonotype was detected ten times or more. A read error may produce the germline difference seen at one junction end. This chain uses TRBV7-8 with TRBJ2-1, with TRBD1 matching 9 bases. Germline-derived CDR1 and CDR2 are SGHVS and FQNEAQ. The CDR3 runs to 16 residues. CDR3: CAGSPTGTGTYNEQFF. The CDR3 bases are TGTGCCGGCAGCCCGACCGGGACAGGGACCTACAATGAGCAGTTCTTC.

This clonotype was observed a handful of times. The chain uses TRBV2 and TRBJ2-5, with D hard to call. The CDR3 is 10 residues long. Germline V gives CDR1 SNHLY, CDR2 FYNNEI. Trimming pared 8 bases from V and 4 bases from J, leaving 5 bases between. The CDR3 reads CASSTETQYF. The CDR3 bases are TGTGCCAGCTCGACAGAGACCCAGTACTTC.

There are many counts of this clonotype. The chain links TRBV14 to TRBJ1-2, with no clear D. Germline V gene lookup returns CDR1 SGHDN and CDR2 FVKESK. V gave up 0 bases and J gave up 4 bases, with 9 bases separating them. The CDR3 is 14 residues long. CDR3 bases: TGTGCCAGCAGCCAAGAATCTCGGGCCTATGGCTACACCTTC. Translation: CASSQESRAYGYTF.

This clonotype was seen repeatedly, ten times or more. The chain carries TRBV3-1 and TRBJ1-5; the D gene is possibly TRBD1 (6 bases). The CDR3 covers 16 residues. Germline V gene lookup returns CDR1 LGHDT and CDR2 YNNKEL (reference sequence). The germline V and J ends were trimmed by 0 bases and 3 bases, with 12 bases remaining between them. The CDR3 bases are TGTGCCAGCAGCCAAGACAAGACAGGTCTCAATCAGCCCCAGCATTTT. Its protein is CASSQDKTGLNQPQHF.

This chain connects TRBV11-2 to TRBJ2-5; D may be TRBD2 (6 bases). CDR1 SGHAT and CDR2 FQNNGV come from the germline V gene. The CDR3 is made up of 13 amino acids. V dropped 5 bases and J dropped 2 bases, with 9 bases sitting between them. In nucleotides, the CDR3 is TGTGCCAGCAGCACGGGACTGCAAGAGACCCAGTACTTC. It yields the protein CASSTGLQETQYF.

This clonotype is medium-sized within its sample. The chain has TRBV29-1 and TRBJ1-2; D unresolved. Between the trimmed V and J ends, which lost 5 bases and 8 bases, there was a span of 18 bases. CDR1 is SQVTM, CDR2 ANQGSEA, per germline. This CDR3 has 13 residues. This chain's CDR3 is CSVKTWHDGGYTF. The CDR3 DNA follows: TGCAGCGTTAAAACTTGGCACGACGGAGGCTACACCTTC.

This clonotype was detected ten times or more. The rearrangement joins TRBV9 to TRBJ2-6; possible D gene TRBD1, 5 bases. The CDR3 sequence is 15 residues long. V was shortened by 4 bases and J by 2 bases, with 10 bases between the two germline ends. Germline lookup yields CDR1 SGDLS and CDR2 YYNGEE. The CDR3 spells CASSSQTAGANVLTF. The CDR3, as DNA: TGTGCCAGCAGCTCCCAGACAGCTGGGGCCAACGTCCTGACTTTC.

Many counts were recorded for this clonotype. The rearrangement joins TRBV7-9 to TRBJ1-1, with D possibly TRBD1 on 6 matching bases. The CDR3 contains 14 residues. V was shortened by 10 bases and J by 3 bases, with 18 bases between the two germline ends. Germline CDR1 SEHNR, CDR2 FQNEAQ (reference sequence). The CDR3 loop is CATILGGADTEAFF. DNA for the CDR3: TGTGCCACCATCCTGGGGGGCGCGGACACTGAAGCTTTCTTT.

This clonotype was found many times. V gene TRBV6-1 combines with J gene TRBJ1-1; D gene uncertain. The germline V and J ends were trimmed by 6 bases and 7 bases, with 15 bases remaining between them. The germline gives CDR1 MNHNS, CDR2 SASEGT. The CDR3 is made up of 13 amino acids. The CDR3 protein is CASSDREAGEAFF. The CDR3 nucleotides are TGTGCCAGCAGCGACCGGGAAGCCGGTGAAGCTTTCTTT.

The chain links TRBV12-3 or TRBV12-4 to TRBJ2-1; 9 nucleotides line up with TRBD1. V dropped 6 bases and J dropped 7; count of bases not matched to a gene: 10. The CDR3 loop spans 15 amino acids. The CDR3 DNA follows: TGTGCCAGCAGACCCACCGGGACAGGGCGAAATGAGCAGTTCTTC. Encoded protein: CASRPTGTGRNEQFF.

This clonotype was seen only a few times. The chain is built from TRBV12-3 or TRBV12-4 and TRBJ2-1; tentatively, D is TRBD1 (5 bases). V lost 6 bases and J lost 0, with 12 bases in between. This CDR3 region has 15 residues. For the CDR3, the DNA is TGTGCCAGCAGCCAAGGAGACAGCTCCTACAATGAGCAGTTCTTC. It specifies CASSQGDSSYNEQFF.

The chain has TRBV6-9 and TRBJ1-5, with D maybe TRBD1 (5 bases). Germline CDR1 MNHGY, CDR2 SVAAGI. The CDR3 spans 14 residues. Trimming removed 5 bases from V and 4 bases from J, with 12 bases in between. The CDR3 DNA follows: TGTGCCAGCAGTACAGAAGGGGAGAATCAGCCCCAGCATTTT. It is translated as CASSTEGENQPQHF.

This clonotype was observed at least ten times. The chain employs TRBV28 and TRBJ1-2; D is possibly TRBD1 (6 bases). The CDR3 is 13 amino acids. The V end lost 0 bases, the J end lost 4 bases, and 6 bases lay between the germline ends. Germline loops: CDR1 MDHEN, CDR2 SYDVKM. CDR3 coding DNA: TGTGCCAGCAGTTTATGGACAGGCTATGGCTACACCTTC. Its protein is CASSLWTGYGYTF.

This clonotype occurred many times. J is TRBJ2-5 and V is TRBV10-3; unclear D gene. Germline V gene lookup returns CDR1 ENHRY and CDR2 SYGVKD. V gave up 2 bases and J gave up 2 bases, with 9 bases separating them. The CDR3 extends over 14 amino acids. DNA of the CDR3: TGTGCCATCAGTGAGAACAGCGATCAAGAGACCCAGTACTTC. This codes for CAISENSDQETQYF.

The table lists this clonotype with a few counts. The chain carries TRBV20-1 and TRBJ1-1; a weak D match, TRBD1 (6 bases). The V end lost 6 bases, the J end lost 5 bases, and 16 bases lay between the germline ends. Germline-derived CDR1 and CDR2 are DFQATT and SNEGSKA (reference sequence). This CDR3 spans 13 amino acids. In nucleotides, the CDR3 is TGCAGTGCGATGCCAGGGGTATATACTGAAGCTTTCTTT. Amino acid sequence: CSAMPGVYTEAFF.

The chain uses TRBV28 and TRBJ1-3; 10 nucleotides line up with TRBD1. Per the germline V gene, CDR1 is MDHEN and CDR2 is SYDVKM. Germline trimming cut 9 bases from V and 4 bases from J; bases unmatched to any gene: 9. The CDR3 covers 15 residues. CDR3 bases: TGTGCCAGTACCGGGACAGGGGCGCCAGGAAACACCATATATTTT. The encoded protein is CASTGTGAPGNTIYF.